This T cell receptor (beta chain) is from a study of shared clonotypes between healthy human individuals. Sorted-subset replicate PCR reactions contained roughly 200 ng DNA, corresponding to some 29,000 T cell genomes. Clones were sequenced by immunoSEQ multiplex PCR, and TCRdb holds only the in-frame ones, with some missing. In the table there are over 2,000,000 clones, about 93% of which are singletons. V lost 3 bases and J 7 bases, leaving 13 bases between the germline ends. Germline CDR1 reads LNHDA; CDR2 reads SQIVND (reference sequence). This CDR3 has 14 residues. Naive CD8 cells comprised CD45RO-negative, CCR7-positively selected cells, excluding terminally differentiated effector memory CD45RA+ cells.

The sequencing input was naive CD8+ T cells from PBMCs. This sequence was found in a man younger than 35 in good health. Some clones in this sample may be carry-over from other donors' samples. The chain employs TRBV19 and TRBJ2-1, with D perhaps assigned TRBD1 or TRBD2 (5 bases each). Here the CDR3 reads CASSMGSWGNEQFF. The DNA for the CDR3 is TGTGCCAGTAGTATGGGCAGTTGGGGGAATGAGCAGTTCTTC.